This T cell receptor beta chain was recorded in a study of identical twins. Study-wide points: Possibly, invariant MAIT and iNKT cells partly confounded zero-insertion analyses.

MiXCR was run by TCRdb on the 5' RACE reads, yielding one entry per CDR3 protein. The sample carries some 1,700,000 distinct CDR3 sequences, about 32% recorded once. Details on this clonotype: Its specificity is unknown. One end of the junction is discordant with germline, which a read error may explain.

Germline V lookup: CDR1 MGHRA, CDR2 YSYEKL. CDR3 size: 16 residues. This TCR was sampled from a newborn girl in good health. Sequencing was done on a sample of cord blood. This chain connects TRBV4-1 to TRBJ2-4; no clear D gene. The CDR3 sequence is CASSQGPLLAKNIQDF. In DNA, the CDR3 is TGCGCCAGCAGCCAAGGGCCTTTATTAGCCAAAAACATTCAGGACTTC.